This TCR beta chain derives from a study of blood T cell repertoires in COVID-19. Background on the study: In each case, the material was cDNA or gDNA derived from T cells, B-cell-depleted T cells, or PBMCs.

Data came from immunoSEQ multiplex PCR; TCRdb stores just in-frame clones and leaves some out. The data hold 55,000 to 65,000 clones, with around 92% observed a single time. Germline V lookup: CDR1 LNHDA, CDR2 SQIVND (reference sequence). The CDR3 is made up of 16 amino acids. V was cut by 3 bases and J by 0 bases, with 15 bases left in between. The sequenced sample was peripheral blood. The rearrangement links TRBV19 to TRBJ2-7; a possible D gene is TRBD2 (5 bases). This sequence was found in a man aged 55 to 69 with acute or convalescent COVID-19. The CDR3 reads CASSIQPAEASYEQYF. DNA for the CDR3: TGTGCCAGTAGTATCCAGCCAGCGGAAGCCTCCTACGAGCAGTACTTC. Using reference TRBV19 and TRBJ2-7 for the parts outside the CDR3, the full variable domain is DGGITQSPKYLFRKEGQNVTLSCEQNLNHDAMYWYRQDPGQGLRLIYYSQIVNDFQKGDIAEGYSVSREKKESFPLTVTSAQKNPTAFYLCASSIQPAEASYEQYFGPGTRLTVT.